Following are 28 T cell receptor beta chains from one sample sequenced in a study of cytomegalovirus exposure and HLA in healthy donors (dated by TCRdb to 2015 to 2018). Library preparation used the immunoSEQ multiplex PCR assay. For the multiplex PCR, a mixture combining 60 forward primers for TCR Vbeta segments and 13 reverse primers for TCR Jbeta segments was used. TCRdb re-hosts the immuneACCESS table, in-frame sequences only. Its copies lack some clones; in the studies checked, an unresolved V gene accounts for under half of them, and the cause for the rest is not known. This sample has roughly 68,000 clones in its table, and 60% to 75% of those were observed once. 20% to 25% of the sample rests with the top ten. Sequenced: PBMCs. These receptor sequences come from a man aged 40-50 years in good health and CMV-seropositive.

The rearrangement links TRBV2 to TRBJ2-7; 7 bases match TRBD1. Losses at the gene ends were 5 bases for V and 3 bases for J; bases not matched to a gene: 1. Germline CDR1 reads SNHLY; CDR2 reads FYNNEI. The CDR3 totals 12 residues. CDR3: CASSWDSYEQYF. CDR3 DNA: TGTGCCAGCAGTTGGGACAGCTACGAGCAGTACTTC.

The rearrangement uses TRBV5-5 and TRBJ2-4; a possible D gene is TRBD1 (6 bases). The germline gives CDR1 SGHKS, CDR2 YYEKEE (reference sequence). CDR3 size: 15 residues. V dropped 6 bases and J dropped 8 bases, with 21 bases sitting between them. The CDR3 coding sequence is TGTGCCAGCAACCCACAGTGGGGGCGAGAGGACATTCAGTACTTC. Protein: CASNPQWGREDIQYF.

This chain joins TRBV4-2 and TRBJ1-2; D might be TRBD1 (5 bases). The CDR3 is 16 amino acids. Germline V gives CDR1 LGHNA, CDR2 YNFKEQ. The V and J ends lost 4 bases and 3 bases respectively, with 18 bases between them. The CDR3 coding sequence is TGTGCCAGCAGCCCTAAACCGGGGGAGTCCCACTATGGCTACACCTTC. It is translated as CASSPKPGESHYGYTF.

The rearrangement uses TRBV7-2 and TRBJ1-4, with 11 bases identical to TRBD1. V gave up 2 bases and J gave up 8 bases; unmatched junction bases: 16. From germline, CDR1 is SGHTA and CDR2 FQGNSA. CDR3 length: 19 residues. CDR3 bases: TGTGCCAGCAGCTTACTGATCGGAATAGGGACAGGGGGTGGGGAAAAACTGTTTTTT. Translation gives CASSLLIGIGTGGGEKLFF.

The chain couples TRBV4-2 to TRBJ2-1; 8 bases line up with TRBD2. The CDR3 spans 16 residues. CDR1 LGHNA and CDR2 YNFKEQ come from the germline V gene. V lost 1 base to trimming and J lost 6 bases; unmatched junction nucleotides: 8. This CDR3 reads CASSQVERGPGNEQFF. DNA for the CDR3: TGTGCCAGCAGCCAAGTTGAGCGGGGGCCAGGCAATGAGCAGTTCTTC.

The chain couples TRBV4-1 to TRBJ2-3; 9 bases fit TRBD2. The V and J ends lost 1 base and 0 bases, in that order; junction bases with no gene match: 8. The germline gives CDR1 MGHRA, CDR2 YSYEKL. There are 18 residues in the CDR3. The CDR3 DNA follows: TGCGCCAGCAGCCAAGTGGCTAGCGGGGACGCTAGCACAGATACGCAGTATTTT. Translating it yields CASSQVASGDASTDTQYF.

The gene calls are TRBV19 and TRBJ1-2; D unclear. The V and J ends lost 3 bases and 4 bases respectively, with 21 bases between them. The CDR3 has 17 amino acids. Germline V gives CDR1 LNHDA, CDR2 SQIVND (reference sequence). The CDR3 nucleotides are TGTGCCAGTAGTATTTCGATACGAGAGGGCACTAGCTATGGCTACACCTTC. As protein: CASSISIREGTSYGYTF.

This chain's CDR3 is CAWSVQGQGARGYTF. CDR3 nucleotides: TGTGCCTGGAGTGTACAGGGACAGGGGGCGCGTGGCTACACCTTC. The V and J genes are TRBV30 and TRBJ1-2, with 12 bases matching TRBD1. The CDR3 consists of 15 residues. The trim removed 0 bases at V and 7 bases at J, leaving 6 bases unmatched. CDR1 GTSNPN and CDR2 SVGIG come from the germline V gene (reference sequence). Combining the CDR3 with reference TRBV30 and TRBJ1-2 gives the whole variable domain SQTIHQWPATLVQPVGSPLSLECTVEGTSNPNLYWYRQAAGRGLQLLFYSVGIGQISSEVPQNLSASRPQDRQFILSSKKLLLSDSGFYLCAWSVQGQGARGYTFGSGTRLTVV.

This clone was seen more than once but under ten times. The chain couples TRBV5-1 to TRBJ2-5; D perhaps matches TRBD1 (5 bases). Germline V gene sequence: CDR1 SGHRS, CDR2 YFSETQ. Trimming pared 8 bases from V and 8 bases from J, leaving 19 bases between. CDR3 length: 13 residues. Written as DNA, the CDR3 is TGCGCCAGGGGGTCAGGGCCCCCCTCCACCCAGTACTTC. Its protein is CARGSGPPSTQYF.

The chain recombines TRBV6-4 with TRBJ1-6; D perhaps matches TRBD1 (6 bases). The CDR3 runs to 14 residues. The germline V gene encodes CDR1 MRHNA and CDR2 SNTAGT. The V gene lost 3 bases and the J gene lost 8 bases, with 11 bases spanning the gap. The CDR3 here is CASSEGQRYSPLHF. As DNA, the CDR3 is TGTGCCAGCAGTGAAGGACAGAGGTATTCACCCCTCCACTTT.

The V call is TRBV7-8, the J call TRBJ2-2; tentatively, D is TRBD1 (6 bases). From germline, CDR1 is SGHVS and CDR2 FQNEAQ. Trimming removed 5 bases from V and 0 bases from J, with 10 bases in between. The length of the CDR3 is 15 residues. The CDR3 here is CASSPRGANTGELFF. The CDR3 DNA reads TGTGCCAGCAGCCCCAGGGGTGCGAACACCGGGGAGCTGTTTTTT.

CDR3 DNA sequence: TGTGCCAGCAGCCGGCGGAGCGGGGGAAATTACAATGAGCAGTTCTTC. Protein product: CASSRRSGGNYNEQFF. V gene TRBV7-2 combines with J gene TRBJ2-1; 8 bases match TRBD2. V lost 5 bases to trimming and J lost 4 bases; unmatched junction nucleotides: 10. CDR3 size: 16 residues. CDR1 is SGHTA, CDR2 FQGNSA, per germline.

V gene TRBV6-5 combines with J gene TRBJ2-7; TRBD1 matches 8 bases. The CDR3 is made up of 13 amino acids. Unmatched junction bases numbered 4, after V lost 8 bases and J lost 1 base. Germline CDR1 is MNHEY and CDR2 is SVGAGI. This CDR3 reads CASGGQGSYEQYF. The CDR3 DNA sequence: TGTGCCAGCGGTGGACAGGGATCCTACGAGCAGTACTTC.

This chain uses TRBV7-9 with TRBJ2-1, with D perhaps TRBD2 (7 bases). The CDR3 consists of 15 residues. Trimming left V 5 bases short and J 9 bases short, with 20 bases between. Per germline, CDR1 SEHNR and CDR2 FQNEAQ (reference sequence). The CDR3 here is CASSRALGGLGEQFF. In nucleotides, the CDR3 is TGTGCCAGCAGCCGGGCCCTCGGGGGGCTCGGTGAGCAGTTCTTC.

This clone was seen more than once but under ten times. CDR3 loop: CASSELASTDTQYF. CDR3 in DNA: TGTGCCAGCTCAGAATTAGCGAGCACAGATACGCAGTATTTT. This chain connects TRBV18 to TRBJ2-3; weak D call: TRBD2 (5 bases). Germline CDR1 is KGHSH and CDR2 is LQKENI. Trimming stripped 5 bases from V and 0 bases from J, with 9 bases between. The CDR3 is made up of 14 amino acids.

This chain uses TRBV5-1 with TRBJ1-6; a possible D gene is TRBD1 (5 bases). Germline CDR1 SGHRS, CDR2 YFSETQ. This CDR3 region has 16 residues. The ends were cut back, 1 base at V and 7 bases at J, with 15 bases in the middle. CDR3 sequence: CASSLSGQGQNSPLHF. CDR3 coding DNA: TGCGCCAGCAGCTTGTCCGGCCAGGGCCAAAATTCACCCCTCCACTTT. The full variable domain, its missing parts supplied by reference TRBV5-1 and TRBJ1-6, is KAGVTQTPRYLIKTRGQQVTLSCSPISGHRSVSWYQQTPGQGLQFLFEYFSETQRNKGNFPGRFSGRQFSNSRSEMNVSTLELGDSALYLCASSLSGQGQNSPLHFGNGTRLTVT.

The gene calls are TRBV4-1 and TRBJ2-5, with a possible D match to TRBD1 (5 bases). Germline CDR1 and CDR2: MGHRA and YSYEKL. The V and J ends lost 6 bases and 1 base respectively, with 9 bases between them. This CDR3 is built from 13 residues. The CDR3 sequence: CASSRQTQETQYF. CDR3 nucleotide sequence: TGCGCCAGCAGTCGACAGACCCAAGAGACCCAGTACTTC.

The genes are TRBV28 and TRBJ1-6, with TRBD1 matching over 7 bases. The V gene end was trimmed by 6 bases and the J gene end by 0 bases; junction bases not matched to a gene: 5. Germline V lookup: CDR1 MDHEN, CDR2 SYDVKM. The CDR3 loop spans 16 amino acids. CDR3 bases: TGTGCCAGCAGACTTCCAGGGGGCTCCTATAATTCACCCCTCCACTTT. This gives the protein CASRLPGGSYNSPLHF.

This chain joins TRBV5-4 and TRBJ2-7; D is unresolved. The CDR3 is made up of 12 amino acids. V lost 4 bases and J lost 3, with 8 bases in between. Per the germline V gene, CDR1 is SGHNT and CDR2 is YYREEE (reference sequence). The DNA for the CDR3 is TGTGCCAGCAGCGAGAGGCACTACGAGCAGTACTTC. Translation gives CASSERHYEQYF.

In its sample, this clone was seen a few times. The chain employs TRBV5-1 and TRBJ2-6; possible D gene TRBD1, 6 bases. The CDR3 consists of 17 residues. V was trimmed by 4 bases and J by 0 bases, leaving 14 bases between them. CDR1 SGHRS and CDR2 YFSETQ come from the germline V gene. This CDR3 is CASSGGARVSGANVLTF. The CDR3 region has the DNA TGCGCCAGCAGCGGGGGCGCGAGGGTCTCTGGGGCCAACGTCCTGACTTTC.

The CDR3 here is CASSPPSTNEQFF. In DNA, the CDR3 is TGTGCCAGCAGTCCCCCGAGCACCAATGAGCAGTTCTTC. The genes are TRBV28 and TRBJ2-1; D is ambiguous. This CDR3 comprises 13 residues. Germline V gene sequence: CDR1 MDHEN, CDR2 SYDVKM. Trimming removed 5 bases from V and 6 bases from J, with 11 bases in between.

J is TRBJ1-2 and V is TRBV6-6, with unresolved D. V dropped 9 bases and J dropped 3 bases, with 20 bases sitting between them. Germline V gene lookup returns CDR1 MNHNY and CDR2 SVGAGI (reference sequence). The CDR3 has 15 residues. The CDR3 sequence is CASHSFQVLDYGYTF. For the CDR3, the DNA is TGTGCCAGTCATAGTTTTCAGGTCTTAGACTATGGCTACACCTTC.

This rearrangement joins TRBV14 to TRBJ2-5; D remains ambiguous. V lost 4 bases to trimming and J lost 5 bases, with 11 bases between them. The germline V gene has CDR1 SGHDN and CDR2 FVKESK. The CDR3 totals 13 residues. CDR3 amino acids: CASSPTGGETQYF. CDR3 coding DNA: TGTGCCAGCAGCCCTACGGGTGGGGAGACCCAGTACTTC.

The chain carries TRBV7-9 and TRBJ2-5; 7 nucleotides line up with TRBD1. This CDR3 has 15 amino acids. Germline V gene data show CDR1 as SEHNR and CDR2 as FQNEAQ (reference sequence). Trimming took 6 bases from V and 5 from J; bases not matched to a gene: 12. The CDR3 nucleotides read TGTGCCAGCAGTCCCGGACAGGCACCACGGGAGACCCAGTACTTC. Amino acid sequence: CASSPGQAPRETQYF.

J is TRBJ1-1 and V is TRBV4-1; D is uncertain. Germline loops: CDR1 MGHRA, CDR2 YSYEKL. Trimming took 1 base from V and 5 from J, leaving 11 bases between them. The CDR3 is 14 residues long. CDR3 sequence: CASSQGTMGTEAFF. The CDR3 coding sequence is TGCGCCAGCAGCCAAGGGACTATGGGAACTGAAGCTTTCTTT.

The chain couples TRBV28 to TRBJ2-1, with 11 bases fitting TRBD2. The CDR3 is 14 amino acids. J gave up 15 bases and V 3 bases, and 10 bases lay outside the gene matches. From germline, CDR1 is MDHEN and CDR2 SYDVKM. CDR3 DNA sequence: TGTGCCAGCAGTTTCTCGTTAGCGGGGGGGCCTCCGTTCTTC. Translated: CASSFSLAGGPPFF.

This sequence joins TRBV5-4 and TRBJ2-7; 8 bases match TRBD1. CDR3 length: 15 residues. In germline, CDR1 is SGHNT, CDR2 YYREEE (reference sequence). With V trimmed by 4 bases and J by 2 bases, 8 bases remained unmatched. For the CDR3, the DNA is TGTGCCAGCAGCCCCGGGACAGGTTCTACCTACGAGCAGTACTTC. This codes for CASSPGTGSTYEQYF.

V and J are TRBV5-6 and TRBJ2-2; D is perhaps TRBD1 (5 bases). The CDR3 sequence is 16 residues long. The germline gives CDR1 SGHDT, CDR2 YYEEEE. V lost 1 base and J lost 4, with 14 bases in between. The CDR3 bases are TGTGCCAGCAGCTTGACGCCAGGGTATCGCACCGGGGAGCTGTTTTTT. It codes for CASSLTPGYRTGELFF.